The 24 T cell receptor beta chains given below trace back to one sample, sequenced in a study of blood T cells in healthy people across ages. The authors ran a second PCR of about 7 to 11 cycles using a sample-barcoded 5' primer and a J-beta primer mix. One entry per CDR3 protein, called by TCRdb with MiXCR from the 5' RACE reads. The sample shows roughly 1.7 million distinct CDR3 sequences, about 31% of them seen only once. The sample taken for sequencing was blood. The receptors were gathered from a woman in her 30s in good health.

This clonotype was seen more than once but under ten times. This chain connects TRBV6-6 to TRBJ2-7, with D uncertain. This CDR3 spans 15 amino acids. Germline-derived CDR1 and CDR2 are MNHNY and SVGAGI (reference sequence). V was pared by 6 bases and J by 3 bases, with 18 bases between. CDR3 bases: TGTGCCAGCAGGATCCACGACGGATTTTTCTACGAGCAGTACTTC. Translated: CASRIHDGFFYEQYF.

In this sample, this clonotype turned up a few times. In DNA form, the CDR3 reads TGTGCCAGCAGCTTTTCGGTACCACAGGGTGGTGAGCAGTTCTTC. This encodes CASSFSVPQGGEQFF. The chain uses TRBV7-2 and TRBJ2-1, with D possibly TRBD1 on 6 matching bases. The germline V gene encodes CDR1 SGHTA and CDR2 FQGNSA. The V end lost 3 bases, the J end lost 9 bases, and 18 bases lay between the germline ends. The CDR3 has 15 residues.

The chain is built from TRBV6-5 and TRBJ2-5; 8 bases map to TRBD2. Germline CDR1 reads MNHEY; CDR2 reads SVGAGI. With 7 bases clipped from V and 9 bases from J, the junction kept 10 bases outside the gene matches. CDR3 length: 13 residues. The CDR3 spells CASTTLGREAQYF. CDR3 coding DNA: TGTGCCAGCACGACGTTGGGGCGGGAGGCCCAGTACTTC.

This clonotype was seen ten or more times. The rearrangement links TRBV11-2 to TRBJ2-3; 7 bases fit TRBD2. This CDR3 has 16 amino acids. V gave up 2 bases and J gave up 4 bases; unmatched junction bases: 9. Per the germline V gene, CDR1 is SGHAT and CDR2 is FQNNGV. CDR3 sequence (DNA): TGTGCCAGCAGCTTATTCTCCGGGACTAATCCAGATACGCAGTATTTT. Protein product: CASSLFSGTNPDTQYF.

The rearrangement links TRBV6-1 to TRBJ2-5; D is possibly TRBD1 or TRBD2 (5 bases each). Trimming removed 2 bases from V and 2 bases from J, with 15 bases in between. The CDR3 runs 16 residues. Germline V lookup: CDR1 MNHNS, CDR2 SASEGT. CDR3 sequence reads: CASSELGKRTQETQYF. The DNA of the CDR3 is TGTGCCAGCAGTGAATTGGGGAAGCGGACACAAGAGACCCAGTACTTC.

This clonotype was counted between two and nine times. The chain is built from TRBV4-1 and TRBJ2-7; 9 bases agree with TRBD1. The CDR3 runs 14 residues. The V gene's germline CDR1 is MGHRA and CDR2 YSYEKL. Trimming cost V 7 bases and J 4 bases; bases outside gene matches: 8. The CDR3 DNA reads as TGCGCCAGCAAGACGGACAGGGGATCTTACGAGCAGTACTTC. This gives the protein CASKTDRGSYEQYF.

The rearrangement uses TRBV7-8 and TRBJ1-5; maybe TRBD1 (6 bases). Trimming pared 7 bases from V and 3 bases from J, leaving 13 bases between. Germline V gives CDR1 SGHVS, CDR2 FQNEAQ. The CDR3 has 14 amino acids. Written as DNA, the CDR3 is TGTGCCAGCACCCTAGGGGGGACCAATCAGCCCCAGCATTTT. Amino acid sequence: CASTLGGTNQPQHF.

This sequence joins TRBV11-2 and TRBJ1-1; D is uncertain. The CDR3 covers 13 residues. The V and J ends lost 7 bases and 1 base respectively, with 10 bases between them. Germline V gene data show CDR1 as SGHAT and CDR2 as FQNNGV. The CDR3 is CASKIERNTEAFF. The CDR3 nucleotides read TGTGCCAGCAAAATAGAGAGGAACACTGAAGCTTTCTTT.

This clonotype was seen a handful of times. The chain has TRBV20-1 and TRBJ2-1, with 11 nucleotides matching TRBD2. Germline V gene sequence: CDR1 DFQATT, CDR2 SNEGSKA (reference sequence). After removal of 4 bases from V and 8 bases from J, the junction contained 10 bases not matched to a gene. CDR3 size: 15 residues. CDR3 DNA: TGCAGTGCTACCTTACTAGCGGGAGATCTCTATGAGCAGTTCTTC. Translation gives CSATLLAGDLYEQFF.

The rearrangement uses TRBV12-3 or TRBV12-4 and TRBJ2-5, with TRBD2 identical over 12 bases. CDR3 size: 17 residues. With V trimmed by 6 bases and J by 1 base, 9 bases remained unmatched. DNA of the CDR3: TGTGCCAGCAGCAAATACGGGACTAGCGGGCTCCAAGAGACCCAGTACTTC. It codes for CASSKYGTSGLQETQYF.

This clonotype was recorded at least ten times. The V gene is TRBV4-2, the J gene TRBJ2-1; 9 bases map to TRBD1. The CDR3 totals 15 residues. The J segment lost 7 bases and the V segment lost 5 bases, leaving 9 bases of the junction unmatched. Per the germline V gene, CDR1 is LGHNA and CDR2 is YNFKEQ. CDR3 in amino acids: CASSSLRTGVNEQFF. DNA for the CDR3: TGTGCCAGCAGCTCCCTCCGGACAGGGGTTAATGAGCAGTTCTTC.

This chain links TRBV5-1 with TRBJ2-1; 8 positions match TRBD2. Germline V lookup: CDR1 SGHRS, CDR2 YFSETQ. The junction had 13 bases not matched to a gene; V was cut back by 0 bases and J by 8 bases. The CDR3 runs 17 residues. The CDR3 sequence: CASSLAGGAFYNDEQFF. CDR3 bases: TGCGCCAGCAGCTTGGCCGGGGGGGCCTTTTACAACGATGAGCAGTTCTTC.

The chain couples TRBV6-1 to TRBJ2-1; no clear D. The CDR3 totals 14 residues. V shed 4 bases and J shed 1 base, with 8 bases lying between them. CDR1 MNHNS and CDR2 SASEGT come from the germline V gene. The CDR3 protein is CASSGVISYNEQFF. CDR3 coding DNA: TGTGCCAGCAGTGGTGTCATATCCTACAATGAGCAGTTCTTC.

The rearrangement joins TRBV27 to TRBJ2-1; perhaps TRBD1 as D (6 bases). The CDR3 sequence is 15 residues long. Germline-derived CDR1 and CDR2 are MNHEY and SMNVEV (reference sequence). Trimming pared 1 base from V and 5 bases from J, leaving 12 bases between. CDR3: CASSLWSDRNNEQFF. The CDR3 nucleotides read TGTGCCAGCAGTTTATGGTCTGACAGGAACAATGAGCAGTTCTTC.

The chain recombines TRBV28 with TRBJ2-7; tentative D call: TRBD2 (6 bases). The V gene lost 8 bases and the J gene lost 3 bases, with 20 bases spanning the gap. The CDR3 contains 15 residues. The germline CDR1 and CDR2 sequences are MDHEN and SYDVKM. The CDR3 DNA reads TGTGCCAGCGGGATTACCGGGGACTTATTCTACGAGCAGTACTTC. Protein: CASGITGDLFYEQYF.

The chain employs TRBV25-1 and TRBJ2-1; 8 bases match TRBD2. CDR3 length: 16 amino acids. V gave up 5 bases and J gave up 2 bases; unmatched junction bases: 8. In germline, CDR1 is MGHDK, CDR2 SYGVNS. CDR3 sequence reads: CASSSSGGGTYNEQFF. In DNA form, the CDR3 reads TGTGCCAGCAGTTCGTCAGGCGGGGGGACCTACAATGAGCAGTTCTTC. Combining the CDR3 with reference TRBV25-1 and TRBJ2-1 gives the whole variable domain EADIYQTPRYLVIGTGKKITLECSQTMGHDKMYWYQQDPGMELHLIHYSYGVNSTEKGDLSSESTVSRIRTEHFPLTLESARPSHTSQYLCASSSSGGGTYNEQFFGPGTRLTVL.

The chain uses TRBV27 and TRBJ2-5; D uncertain. CDR3 length: 12 residues. In germline, CDR1 is MNHEY, CDR2 SMNVEV (reference sequence). The ends were cut back, 4 bases at V and 11 bases at J, with 14 bases in the middle. This chain's CDR3 is CASSSPDFLQYF. CDR3 DNA sequence: TGTGCCAGCAGTTCACCCGATTTCCTACAGTACTTC.

This clonotype was counted ten times or more. V usage is TRBV5-1 and J usage is TRBJ2-3, with 7 bases fitting TRBD2. With 3 bases clipped from V and 4 bases from J, the junction kept 8 bases outside the gene matches. The CDR3 covers 15 residues. Looked up from germline, CDR1 is SGHRS and CDR2 is YFSETQ. This chain's CDR3 is CASSYSGMLADTQYF. CDR3 nucleotides: TGCGCCAGCAGCTACAGCGGGATGTTGGCAGATACGCAGTATTTT.

The chain combines TRBV13 with TRBJ1-2; 8 positions match TRBD1. CDR1 and CDR2 from the germline V gene are PRHDT and FYEKMQ (reference sequence). V lost 2 bases, J lost 8 bases, and 13 bases stayed unmatched. The CDR3 extends over 16 amino acids. The CDR3: CASSLSYLDRGRGYTF. The CDR3 region has the DNA TGTGCCAGCAGCTTAAGCTACTTAGACAGGGGACGAGGCTACACCTTC.

To note about this clonotype: This may come from a read error, since a much larger clone is one base off. The chain links TRBV27 to TRBJ2-7, with TRBD2 identical over 12 bases. The CDR3 has 14 residues. CDR1 and CDR2 from the germline V gene are MNHEY and SMNVEV (reference sequence). The CDR3 reads CAGSSGLAGNEQYF. In DNA form, the CDR3 reads TGTGCCGGCAGTTCGGGACTAGCGGGCAACGAGCAGTACTTC.

Only a few counts were recorded for this clonotype. The chain recombines TRBV2 with TRBJ2-2; no reliable D call. V lost 3 bases to trimming and J lost 4 bases, with 6 bases between them. This CDR3 spans 13 amino acids. Per germline, CDR1 SNHLY and CDR2 FYNNEI. The CDR3 bases are TGTGCCAGCAGTGAGGCCGGCACCGGGGAGCTGTTTTTT. Encoded protein: CASSEAGTGELFF.

This clonotype has more than one count but fewer than ten. The chain recombines TRBV27 with TRBJ1-5; D uncertain. Trimming shortened V by 6 bases and J by 0 bases, and 6 bases separated the two germline ends. This CDR3 has 13 residues. Germline V gives CDR1 MNHEY, CDR2 SMNVEV (reference sequence). CDR3 protein: CASRQYSNQPQHF. The CDR3 region has the DNA TGTGCCAGCAGACAGTATAGCAATCAGCCCCAGCATTTT.

This chain joins TRBV11-1 and TRBJ2-5; D not resolved. Trimming removed 5 bases at V and 2 bases at J, with 15 bases between. This CDR3 spans 15 amino acids. Germline CDR1 SGHAT, CDR2 FQDESV (reference sequence). The CDR3 DNA is TGTGCCAGCAGCCCAACACACTACAAACAAGAGACCCAGTACTTC. It encodes CASSPTHYKQETQYF.

This chain uses TRBV6-5 with TRBJ2-2; 8 nucleotides match TRBD2. This CDR3 is built from 16 residues. V lost 3 bases to trimming and J lost 3 bases; unmatched junction nucleotides: 6. CDR1 is MNHEY, CDR2 SVGAGI, per germline. In nucleotides, the CDR3 is TGTGCCAGCAGTTATACGAGCGGGGGCCACACCGGGGAGCTGTTTTTT. Its protein product is CASSYTSGGHTGELFF.